These T cell receptor beta chains were read from a single sample in a study of Ad26.COV2.S vaccination and SARS-CoV-2 variants. Profiling relied on immunoSEQ multiplex PCR, and the TCRdb table lists in-frame clones only, not all of them. The table has around 320,000 clones, around 86% seen once; the top ten hold around 3.7%. The input for sequencing was peripheral blood, taken in a trial of Ad26.COV2.S vaccine versus placebo. All receptors come from a person aged 18-65 years who received the Ad26.COV2.S COVID-19 vaccine or a placebo. The CDR3 runs from the conserved cysteine through the conserved F or W. A D gene is named only where the DNA matches it firmly.

J | length | V | D | CDR3 | DNA
TRBJ1-2 | 15 | TRBV5-6 | NA | CASSLVAASGYGYTF | TGTGCCAGCAGCTTGGTGGCAGCGAGTGGTTATGGCTACACCTTC
TRBJ1-3 | 15 | TRBV25-1 | NA | CASSPGLDSGNTIYF | TGTGCCAGCAGTCCAGGGTTAGACTCTGGAAACACCATATATTTT
TRBJ1-3 | 15 | TRBV5-4 | NA | CASSRGGNSGNTIYF | TGTGCCAGCAGCCGCGGCGGCAACTCTGGAAACACCATATATTTT
TRBJ2-6 | 13 | TRBV9 | NA | CASSAPGANVLTF | TGTGCCAGCAGCGCCCCGGGGGCCAACGTCCTGACTTTC
TRBJ2-5 | 13 | TRBV2 | NA | CASSDGRGETQYF | TGTGCCAGCAGTGATGGCAGGGGAGAGACCCAGTACTTC
TRBJ2-1 | 17 | TRBV11-2 | TRBD2 | CASSPGGAGALHNEQFF | TGTGCCAGCAGCCCCGGGGGGGCGGGGGCCTTACACAATGAGCAGTTCTTC
TRBJ2-1 | 14 | TRBV24-1 | TRBD1 | CATSDGDRVNEQFF | TGTGCCACCAGTGATGGGGACAGGGTCAATGAGCAGTTCTTC
TRBJ2-7 | 16 | TRBV7-8 | NA | CASSHRGDSGTYEQYF | TGTGCCAGCAGCCACCGGGGGGACAGCGGTACCTACGAGCAGTACTTC
TRBJ2-2 | 19 | TRBV4-2 | TRBD2 | CASSQDSYGGGRNTGELFF | TGTGCCAGCAGCCAAGATTCGTACGGCGGGGGGCGGAACACCGGGGAGCTGTTTTTT
TRBJ1-1 | 14 | TRBV6-5 | NA | CASSNRRPNTEAFF | TGTGCCAGCAGTAACCGAAGACCGAACACTGAAGCTTTCTTT
TRBJ1-2 | 11 | TRBV30 | NA | CAWSVGHGYTF | TGTGCCTGGAGTGTGGGTCATGGCTACACCTTC